These T cell receptor beta chains were read from a single sample in a study of cytomegalovirus exposure and HLA in healthy donors. Sequencing used immunoSEQ multiplex PCR; TCRdb keeps in-frame clones, though not all of them. The sample includes approximately 150,000 clones, around 83% of them seen just once. The sample taken for sequencing was PBMCs. These receptors came from a man aged 25 to 45 in good health and CMV-seropositive. The CDR3 runs from the conserved cysteine through the conserved F or W. The D gene is left open where the match is weak. Not every row has a clone size; where given, it reads once, few, many or a size class.

v_gene: TRBV20-1; j_gene: TRBJ1-1; abundance: NA; d_gene: NA; CDR3aa: CSATSDKGSFF; CDR3nt: TGCAGTGCAACCTCGGACAAGGGATCTTTCTTT
v_gene: TRBV6-5; j_gene: TRBJ2-5; abundance: NA; d_gene: NA; CDR3aa: CASSRRGWETQYF; CDR3nt: TGTGCCAGCAGTCGTAGGGGGTGGGAGACCCAGTACTTC
v_gene: TRBV10-3; j_gene: TRBJ1-1; abundance: NA; d_gene: TRBD1; CDR3aa: CAIRSSGTGSTEAFF; CDR3nt: TGTGCCATCAGATCCTCCGGGACAGGGAGTACTGAAGCTTTCTTT
v_gene: TRBV7-9; j_gene: TRBJ1-4; abundance: NA; d_gene: TRBD1; CDR3aa: CASNQGTGIEKLFF; CDR3nt: TGTGCCAGCAACCAAGGGACAGGGATTGAAAAACTGTTTTTT
v_gene: TRBV5-1; j_gene: TRBJ2-1; abundance: NA; d_gene: TRBD2; CDR3aa: CASSLGLAGLNEQFF; CDR3nt: TGCGCCAGCAGCTTGGGGCTAGCGGGACTCAATGAGCAGTTCTTC
v_gene: TRBV29-1; j_gene: TRBJ2-1; abundance: NA; d_gene: NA; CDR3aa: CSVEEQGHNEQFF; CDR3nt: TGCAGCGTTGAAGAACAGGGCCACAATGAGCAGTTCTTC
v_gene: TRBV18; j_gene: TRBJ1-5; abundance: NA; d_gene: NA; CDR3aa: CATRGEDQPQHF; CDR3nt: TGTGCCACTCGGGGGGAGGATCAGCCCCAGCATTTT
v_gene: TRBV4-3; j_gene: TRBJ2-2; abundance: once; d_gene: TRBD2; CDR3aa: CASSHLTSGDSTGELFF; CDR3nt: TGCGCCAGCAGCCACCTCACTAGCGGGGATTCGACCGGGGAGCTGTTTTTT
v_gene: TRBV15; j_gene: TRBJ1-1; abundance: NA; d_gene: NA; CDR3aa: CATSRYTDLNTEAFF; CDR3nt: TGTGCCACCAGCAGATACACAGATTTGAACACTGAAGCTTTCTTT
v_gene: TRBV5-4; j_gene: TRBJ2-3; abundance: NA; d_gene: NA; CDR3aa: CASSLGLTSTDTQYF; CDR3nt: TGTGCCAGCAGCTTGGGACTAACTAGCACAGATACGCAGTATTTT